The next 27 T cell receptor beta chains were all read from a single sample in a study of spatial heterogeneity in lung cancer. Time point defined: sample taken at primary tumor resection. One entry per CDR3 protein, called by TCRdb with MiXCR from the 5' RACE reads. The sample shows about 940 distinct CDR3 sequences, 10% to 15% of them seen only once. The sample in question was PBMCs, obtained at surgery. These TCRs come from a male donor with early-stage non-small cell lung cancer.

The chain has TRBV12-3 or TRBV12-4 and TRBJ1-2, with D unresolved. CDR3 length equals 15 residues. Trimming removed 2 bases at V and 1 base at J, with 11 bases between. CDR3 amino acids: CASSLSAAFNYGYTF. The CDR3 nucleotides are TGTGCCAGCAGTTTATCGGCAGCCTTTAACTATGGCTACACCTTC.

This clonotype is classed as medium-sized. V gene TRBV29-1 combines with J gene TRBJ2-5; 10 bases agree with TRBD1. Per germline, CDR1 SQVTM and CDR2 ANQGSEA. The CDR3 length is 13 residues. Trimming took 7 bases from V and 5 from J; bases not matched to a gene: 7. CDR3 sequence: CSAGTGAPETQYF. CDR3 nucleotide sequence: TGCAGCGCCGGGACAGGGGCACCGGAGACCCAGTACTTC. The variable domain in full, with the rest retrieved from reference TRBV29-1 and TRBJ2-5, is SAVISQKPSRDICQRGTSLTIQCQVDSQVTMMFWYRQQPGQSLTLIATANQGSEATYESGFVIDKFPISRPNLTFSTLTVSNMSPEDSSIYLCSAGTGAPETQYFGPGTRLLVL.

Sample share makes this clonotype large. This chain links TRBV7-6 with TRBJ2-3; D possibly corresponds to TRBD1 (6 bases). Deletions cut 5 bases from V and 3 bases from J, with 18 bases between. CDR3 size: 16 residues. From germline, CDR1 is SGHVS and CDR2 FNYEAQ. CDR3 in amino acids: CASSPEQGLRTDTQYF. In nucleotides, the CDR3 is TGTGCCAGCAGCCCCGAACAGGGCCTTCGAACAGATACGCAGTATTTT.

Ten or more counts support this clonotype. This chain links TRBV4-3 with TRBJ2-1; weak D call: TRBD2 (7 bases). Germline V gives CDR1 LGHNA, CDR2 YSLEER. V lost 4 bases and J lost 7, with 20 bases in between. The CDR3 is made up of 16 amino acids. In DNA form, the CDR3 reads TGCGCCAGCAGCCCTCAAGGACGGGGGGCCTTGAATGAGCAGTTCTTC. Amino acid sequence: CASSPQGRGALNEQFF.

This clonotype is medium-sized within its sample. CDR3 region: CASSSGGENEQFF. DNA for the CDR3: TGCGCCAGCAGCTCGGGGGGAGAGAATGAGCAGTTCTTC. The chain uses TRBV5-1 and TRBJ2-1; 7 bases fit TRBD2. The germline V gene encodes CDR1 SGHRS and CDR2 YFSETQ. The CDR3 extends over 13 amino acids. With V trimmed by 3 bases and J by 7 bases, 4 bases remained unmatched.

The CDR3 spells CASSQGGPGDTQYF. Written as DNA, the CDR3 is TGTGCCAGCAGCCAAGGGGGGCCGGGAGATACGCAGTATTTT. The rearrangement links TRBV4-2 to TRBJ2-3, with a weak D call TRBD1 (6 bases). V lost 1 base, J lost 5 bases, and 10 bases lay in between. CDR3 length: 14 residues. CDR1 is LGHNA, CDR2 YNFKEQ, per germline.

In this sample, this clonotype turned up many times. CDR3 in amino acids: CASRTGQGGYQPQHF. In nucleotides, the CDR3 is TGTGCCAGCAGAACTGGACAGGGGGGCTATCAGCCCCAGCATTTT. This chain connects TRBV6-1 to TRBJ1-5; 10 bases line up with TRBD1. V lost 6 bases to trimming and J lost 5 bases; unmatched junction nucleotides: 7. The CDR3 extends over 15 amino acids. Germline V CDR1 and CDR2: MNHNS, SASEGT.

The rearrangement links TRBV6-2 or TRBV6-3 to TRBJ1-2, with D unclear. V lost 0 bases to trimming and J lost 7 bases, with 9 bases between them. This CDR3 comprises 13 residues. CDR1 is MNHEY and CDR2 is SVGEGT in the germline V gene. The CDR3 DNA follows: TGTGCCAGCAGTTACTCCGCCGGGAGTGGCTACACCTTC. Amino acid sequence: CASSYSAGSGYTF.

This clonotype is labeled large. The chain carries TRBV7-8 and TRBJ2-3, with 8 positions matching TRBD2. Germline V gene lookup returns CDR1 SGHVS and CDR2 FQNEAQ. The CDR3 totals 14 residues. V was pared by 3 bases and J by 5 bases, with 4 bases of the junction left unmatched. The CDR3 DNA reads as TGTGCCAGCAGCTTTTCTCTAGCGGGAGATACGCAGTATTTT. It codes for CASSFSLAGDTQYF.

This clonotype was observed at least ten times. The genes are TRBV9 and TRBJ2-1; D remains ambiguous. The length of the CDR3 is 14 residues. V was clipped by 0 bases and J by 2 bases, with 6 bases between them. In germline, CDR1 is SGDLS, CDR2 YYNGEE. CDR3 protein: CASSVDDPYNEQFF. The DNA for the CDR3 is TGTGCCAGCAGCGTAGACGACCCCTACAATGAGCAGTTCTTC.

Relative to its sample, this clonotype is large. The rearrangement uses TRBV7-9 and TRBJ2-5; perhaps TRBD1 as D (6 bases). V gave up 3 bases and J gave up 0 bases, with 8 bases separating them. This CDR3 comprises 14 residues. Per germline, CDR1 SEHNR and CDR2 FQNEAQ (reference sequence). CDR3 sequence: CASSLWDNQETQYF. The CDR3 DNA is TGTGCCAGCAGCTTGTGGGACAACCAAGAGACCCAGTACTTC.

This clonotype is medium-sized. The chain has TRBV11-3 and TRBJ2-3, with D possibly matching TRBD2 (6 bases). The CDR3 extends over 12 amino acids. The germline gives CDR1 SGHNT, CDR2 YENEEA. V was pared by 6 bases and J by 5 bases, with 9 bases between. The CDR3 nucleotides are TGTGCCAGCAGTTGGGGGGAAGATACGCAGTATTTT. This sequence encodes CASSWGEDTQYF.

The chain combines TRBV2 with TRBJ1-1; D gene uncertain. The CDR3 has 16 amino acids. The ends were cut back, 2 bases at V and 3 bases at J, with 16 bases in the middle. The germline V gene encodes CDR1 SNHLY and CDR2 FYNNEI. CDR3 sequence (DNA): TGTGCCAGCAGTGAATCCCTTTTCAAATGGGACACTGAAGCTTTCTTT. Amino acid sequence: CASSESLFKWDTEAFF.

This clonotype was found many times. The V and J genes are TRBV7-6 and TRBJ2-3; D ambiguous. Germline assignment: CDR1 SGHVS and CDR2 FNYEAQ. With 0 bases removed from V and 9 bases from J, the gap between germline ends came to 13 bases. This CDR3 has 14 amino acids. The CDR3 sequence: CASSLAPKAETQYF. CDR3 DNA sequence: TGTGCCAGCAGCTTAGCGCCGAAGGCCGAAACGCAGTATTTT.

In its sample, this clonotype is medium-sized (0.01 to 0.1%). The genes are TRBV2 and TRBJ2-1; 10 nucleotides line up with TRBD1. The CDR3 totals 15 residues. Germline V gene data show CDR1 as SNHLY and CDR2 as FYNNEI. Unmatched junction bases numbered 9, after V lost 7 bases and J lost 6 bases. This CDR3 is CASTDRDRGPNEQFF. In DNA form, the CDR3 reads TGTGCCAGCACTGACCGGGACAGGGGCCCCAATGAGCAGTTCTTC.

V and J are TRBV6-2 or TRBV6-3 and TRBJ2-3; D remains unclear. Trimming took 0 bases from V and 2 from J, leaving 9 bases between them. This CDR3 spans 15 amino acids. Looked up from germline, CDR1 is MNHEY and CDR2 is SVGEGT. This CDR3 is CASSYSDRVTDTQYF. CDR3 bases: TGTGCCAGCAGTTACTCGGATCGGGTCACAGATACGCAGTATTTT.

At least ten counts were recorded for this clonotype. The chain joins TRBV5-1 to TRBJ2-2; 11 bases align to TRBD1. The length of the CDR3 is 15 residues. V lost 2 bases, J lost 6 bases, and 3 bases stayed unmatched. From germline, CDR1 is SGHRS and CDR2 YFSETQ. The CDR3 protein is CASSFGQGAAGELFF. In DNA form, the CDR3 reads TGCGCCAGCAGCTTCGGACAGGGGGCCGCCGGGGAGCTGTTTTTT. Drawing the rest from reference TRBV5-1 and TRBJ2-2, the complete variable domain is KAGVTQTPRYLIKTRGQQVTLSCSPISGHRSVSWYQQTPGQGLQFLFEYFSETQRNKGNFPGRFSGRQFSNSRSEMNVSTLELGDSALYLCASSFGQGAAGELFFGEGSRLTVL.

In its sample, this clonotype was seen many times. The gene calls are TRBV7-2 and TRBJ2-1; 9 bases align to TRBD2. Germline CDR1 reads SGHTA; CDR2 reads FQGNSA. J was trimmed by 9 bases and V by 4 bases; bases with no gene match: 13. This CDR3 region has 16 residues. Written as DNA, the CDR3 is TGTGCCAGCAGCTCCCAGAGCTCGGGCGGGAGGGGTGAGCAGTTCTTC. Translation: CASSSQSSGGRGEQFF.

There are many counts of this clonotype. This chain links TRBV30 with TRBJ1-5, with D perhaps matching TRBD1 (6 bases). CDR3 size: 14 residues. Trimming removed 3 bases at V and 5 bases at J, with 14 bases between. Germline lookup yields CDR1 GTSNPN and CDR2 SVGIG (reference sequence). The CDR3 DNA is TGTGCCTGGAGCAAAACAGGGTTCGATCAGCCCCAGCATTTT. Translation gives CAWSKTGFDQPQHF.

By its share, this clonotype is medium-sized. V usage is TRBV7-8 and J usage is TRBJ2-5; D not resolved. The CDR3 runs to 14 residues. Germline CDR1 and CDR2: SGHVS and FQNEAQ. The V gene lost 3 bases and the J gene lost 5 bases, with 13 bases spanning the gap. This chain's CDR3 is CASSFNTESETQYF. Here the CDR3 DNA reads TGTGCCAGCAGCTTCAATACAGAGAGCGAGACCCAGTACTTC.

CDR3 residues: CASSTEAGVSTDTQYF. In nucleotides, the CDR3 is TGCGCCAGCAGCACCGAAGCGGGGGTTAGCACAGATACGCAGTATTTT. The rearrangement uses TRBV5-1 and TRBJ2-3; 8 bases line up with TRBD2. CDR1 is SGHRS, CDR2 YFSETQ, per germline. Trimming cost V 4 bases and J 0 bases; bases outside gene matches: 7. There are 16 residues in the CDR3.

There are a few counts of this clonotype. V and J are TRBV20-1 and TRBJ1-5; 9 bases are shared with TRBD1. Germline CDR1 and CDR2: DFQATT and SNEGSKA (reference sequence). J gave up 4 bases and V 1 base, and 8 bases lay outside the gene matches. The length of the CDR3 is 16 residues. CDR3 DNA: TGCAGTGCTAGAGTGGGGGCCGGGACAGGGAATCAGCCCCAGCATTTT. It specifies CSARVGAGTGNQPQHF.

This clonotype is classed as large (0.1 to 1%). The chain's CDR3 is CASSLGTGGNSPLHF. The CDR3 region has the DNA TGTGCCAGCAGCTTGGGGACAGGCGGAAATTCACCCCTCCACTTT. The rearrangement uses TRBV5-4 and TRBJ1-6, with 7 bases aligning to TRBD1. After removal of 0 bases from V and 7 bases from J, the junction contained 4 bases not matched to a gene. CDR3 size: 15 residues. The germline gives CDR1 SGHNT, CDR2 YYREEE (reference sequence). Using reference TRBV5-4 and TRBJ1-6 for the parts outside the CDR3, the full variable domain is ETGVTQSPTHLIKTRGQQVTLRCSSQSGHNTVSWYQQALGQGPQFIFQYYREEENGRGNFPPRFSGLQFPNYSSELNVNALELDDSALYLCASSLGTGGNSPLHFGNGTRLTVT.

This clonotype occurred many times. In DNA, the CDR3 is TGTGCCAGCAGTACCGCGGGGGACCTCCGGTCCTACGAGCAGTACTTC. Encoded protein: CASSTAGDLRSYEQYF. The V call is TRBV6-9, the J call TRBJ2-7, with 7 bases that match TRBD2. Unmatched junction bases numbered 11, after V lost 5 bases and J lost 1 base. The CDR3 is 16 amino acids. Germline V lookup: CDR1 MNHGY, CDR2 SVAAGI.

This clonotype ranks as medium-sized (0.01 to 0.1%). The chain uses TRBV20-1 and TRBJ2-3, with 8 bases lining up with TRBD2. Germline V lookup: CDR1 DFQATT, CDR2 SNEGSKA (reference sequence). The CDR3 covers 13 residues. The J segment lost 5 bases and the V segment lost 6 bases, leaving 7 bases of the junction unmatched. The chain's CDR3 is CSAEAGAVDTQYF. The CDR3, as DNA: TGCAGTGCCGAAGCGGGAGCAGTAGATACGCAGTATTTT.

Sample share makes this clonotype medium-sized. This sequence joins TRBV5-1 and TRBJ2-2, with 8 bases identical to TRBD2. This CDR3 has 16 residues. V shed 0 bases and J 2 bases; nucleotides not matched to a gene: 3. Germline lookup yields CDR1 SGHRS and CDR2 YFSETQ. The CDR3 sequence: CASSLAGGANTGELFF. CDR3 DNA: TGCGCCAGCAGCTTGGCCGGGGGGGCCAACACCGGGGAGCTGTTTTTT.

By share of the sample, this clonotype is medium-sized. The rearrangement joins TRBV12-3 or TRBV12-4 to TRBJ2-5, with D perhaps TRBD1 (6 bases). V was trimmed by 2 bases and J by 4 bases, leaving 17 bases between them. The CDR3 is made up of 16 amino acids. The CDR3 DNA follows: TGTGCCAGCAGTTTAAGGTTCTCAGGGGCTGGAGAGACCCAGTACTTC. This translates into CASSLRFSGAGETQYF.